This T cell receptor (beta chain) was recovered during a study of cytotoxic CD8 clonotypes in ibrutinib-treated CLL. As for the study in general: Partial response occurred in 24 patients and complete response in 2; at median about 70 months, around 14 remained remitted and 12 progressed.

TCRdb's copy holds only in-frame clones and misses some; the assay was immunoSEQ multiplex PCR. The sample includes tens of thousands of clones, 68% seen only once; the top ten take roughly 5.7%. This CDR3 has 15 amino acids. Trimming removed 5 bases from V and 4 bases from J, with 14 bases in between. The germline gives CDR1 SGHVS, CDR2 FQNEAQ. This clone occurred a few times. Here the sequenced sample was PBMCs, taken after 12 months of ibrutinib treatment. This receptor was taken from a human donor with chronic lymphocytic leukemia. The chain couples TRBV7-8 to TRBJ1-4; no firm D call. The CDR3, as DNA: TGTGCCAGCAGCAGACTTACTGGAGATAATGAAAAACTGTTTTTT. Protein: CASSRLTGDNEKLFF.